This TCR beta chain was sequenced during a study of T cells in Graves' hyperthyroidism and ophthalmopathy. Study findings and constraints: Most clonotypes expanded in the thyroid (above 0.001) were also present in blood.

RNA transcripts yielded amplified TCR beta CDR3 regions. Carried out on the TCR CDR3, a first-round RT-PCR used the HTBI primer set. TCRdb reanalysed the multiplex PCR reads using MiXCR and keeps one entry per CDR3 protein. The sample lists roughly 380,000 distinct CDR3 sequences; roughly 19% were seen once. This clonotype has at least ten counts. The antigen remains unidentified. The CDR3 length is 14 residues. Germline loops: CDR1 MNHNS, CDR2 SASEGT. Trimming removed 3 bases from V and 3 bases from J, with 11 bases in between. Patients aged 18 to 65 had newly diagnosed hyperthyroidism lasting under 2 months. The PBMCs studied were ones that came from 8.5 to 10 ml fresh peripheral blood.

This rearrangement joins TRBV6-1 to TRBJ1-2; D call uncertain. The sample taken for sequencing was blood. This receptor was taken from a woman between 18 and 29 years old with Graves' hyperthyroidism. The DNA for the CDR3 is TGTGCCAGCAGTGATAGCGGAGCGTACTATGGCTACACCTTC. This encodes CASSDSGAYYGYTF.